The clone carrying this T cell receptor (beta chain) has ten or more counts. These data originate in a study of regulatory T cells in long-lasting Graves disease. Germline V gene lookup returns CDR1 ENHRY and CDR2 SYGVKD. The CDR3 sequence is 12 residues long. Trimming took 4 bases from V and 3 from J, leaving 4 bases between them. Sample time point: newly diagnosed GD, antithyroid drugs for less than 3 months. PBMCs provided the RNA from which the TCR library was made. Combining iRepertoire HTBI primers with Arm-PCR of CDR3 regions, the authors built TCR beta libraries. A single record per CDR3 protein comes from TCRdb applying MiXCR to the multiplex PCR reads. This table has 500,000 to 700,000 distinct CDR3 sequences, roughly 15% appearing once. Separately, the same data were catalogued under a study of T cells in Graves' hyperthyroidism and ophthalmopathy.

This TCR was recovered from a woman aged 30 to 39 with Graves disease. Sequences were derived from peripheral blood mononuclear cells (PBMCs), sampled at new diagnosis, from a patient treated with antithyroid drugs. The chain links TRBV10-3 to TRBJ1-5, with D unclear. DNA for the CDR3: TGTGCCATCAGTGCCCCCAATCAGCCCCAGCATTTT. This sequence encodes CAISAPNQPQHF.